This T cell receptor beta chain appears in the sequencing data of a study of early T cells in non-severe SARS-CoV-2 infection. For the study at large: Investigators sequenced bulk RNA drawn from unsorted whole blood, and chains remained unpaired.

Individual cDNA molecules were tagged with unique molecular identifiers, the study reported. Each CDR3 protein gets one entry after TCRdb re-called the 5' RACE reads with MiXCR. The sample carries about 27,000 distinct CDR3 sequences, around 3% recorded once. About this clonotype itself: The antigen remains unidentified. One junction end disagrees with the germline gene, perhaps due to a read error.

This CDR3 region has 12 residues. The germline V gene encodes CDR1 MDHEN and CDR2 SYDVKM. Study-level points and caveats: Anti-spike CD8 responses were favored by VDJdb matching, which missed private and CD4 specificities.

What was sequenced was whole blood. The V and J genes are TRBV28 and TRBJ2-1; D not resolved. The TCR was taken from an adult who was a healthcare worker with PCR-confirmed SARS-CoV-2 infection or an uninfected control (not recorded which). The DNA of the CDR3 is TGTGTCAGCAAGATAGGTTTGGGTGAGCAGTTCTTC. Its translation: CVSKIGLGEQFF. Full variable domain (rest looked up from reference TRBV28 and TRBJ2-1): DVKVTQSSRYLVKRTGEKVFLECVQDMDHENMFWYRQDPGLGLRLIYFSYDVKMKEKGDIPEGYSVSREKKERFSLILESASTNQTSMYLCVSKIGLGEQFFGPGTRLTVL.